This T cell receptor beta chain was observed in a study of chemoradiotherapy in HPV16-positive cancers. Study-level background: Candidate HPV-specific T-cell clones and common TCR motifs came from functional assays in a couple of HPV16-positive patients. Study-level points and caveats: Candidate HPV-specific clones and E7-related TCR motifs grew in tumor during treatment. HPV-specific T cells were functionally defined from only a couple of HPV16-positive patients.

Clones were read by immunoSEQ multiplex PCR, and TCRdb kept only the in-frame ones, dropping some. The table includes about 36,000 clones, around 92% detected once. For this clone: Its specificity is unknown.

V lost 5 bases and J lost 4, with 19 bases in between. Germline V gives CDR1 SGHRS, CDR2 YFSETQ. The length of the CDR3 is 17 residues. This clonotype was obtained from a human donor with HPV-associated anogenital cancer. The sequenced sample was blood, obtained from a patient who underwent chemoradiotherapy. The chain uses TRBV5-1 and TRBJ1-6; a possible D gene is TRBD1 (5 bases). The CDR3 DNA reads TGCGCCAGCAGTTCTACAATCGGGGCAGGGTATAATTCACCCCTCCACTTT. It translates to CASSSTIGAGYNSPLHF.